Described below is a single T cell receptor beta chain sequence and its context. Its antigen remains unidentified. The data belong to a study of T cell responses to AZD1222 COVID-19 vaccine. Findings of the study overall: Clonal diversity may have been underestimated, and the donors were mostly white British, with more females than males.

Data came from immunoSEQ multiplex PCR; TCRdb stores just in-frame clones and leaves some out. Here the sample spans 79,000 or so clones, about nine tenths being singletons. The receptor's source is an adult who received the AZD1222 COVID-19 vaccine. The sample in question was peripheral blood, obtained 28 days after the second AZD1222 dose.

Here the CDR3 DNA reads TGTGCCAGCAGCACCCGGGACAGGGGGAACGAGCAGTACTTC. Its translation: CASSTRDRGNEQYF. The chain uses TRBV5-6 and TRBJ2-7; 11 nucleotides agree with TRBD1. The CDR3 length is 14 residues. J lost 5 bases, V lost 4 bases, and 5 bases had no gene match. The germline V gene has CDR1 SGHDT and CDR2 YYEEEE.